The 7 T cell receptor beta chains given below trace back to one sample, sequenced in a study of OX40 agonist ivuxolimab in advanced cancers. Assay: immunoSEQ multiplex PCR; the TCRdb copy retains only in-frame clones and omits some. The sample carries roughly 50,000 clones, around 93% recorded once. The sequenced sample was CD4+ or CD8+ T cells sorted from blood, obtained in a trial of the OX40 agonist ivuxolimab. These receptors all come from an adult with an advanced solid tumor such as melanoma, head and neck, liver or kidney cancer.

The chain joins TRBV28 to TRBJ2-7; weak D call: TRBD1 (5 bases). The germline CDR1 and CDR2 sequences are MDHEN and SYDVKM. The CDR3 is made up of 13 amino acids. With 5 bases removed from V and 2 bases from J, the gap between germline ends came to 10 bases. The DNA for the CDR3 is TGTGCCAGCAGTGAACAGGTTGCCTACGAGCAGTACTTC. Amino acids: CASSEQVAYEQYF.

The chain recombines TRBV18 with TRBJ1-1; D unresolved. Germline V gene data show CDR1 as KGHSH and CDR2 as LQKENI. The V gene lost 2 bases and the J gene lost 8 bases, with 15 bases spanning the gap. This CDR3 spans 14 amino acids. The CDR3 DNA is TGTGCCAGCTCACCATCAGTCCTAGTAAGGGAAGCTTTCTTT. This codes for CASSPSVLVREAFF.

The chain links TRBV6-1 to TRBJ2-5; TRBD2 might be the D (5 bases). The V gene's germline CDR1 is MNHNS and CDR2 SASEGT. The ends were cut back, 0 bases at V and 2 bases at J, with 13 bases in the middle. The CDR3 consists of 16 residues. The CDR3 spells CASSEAGHGVQETQYF. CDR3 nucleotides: TGTGCCAGCAGTGAAGCCGGCCACGGGGTGCAAGAGACCCAGTACTTC.

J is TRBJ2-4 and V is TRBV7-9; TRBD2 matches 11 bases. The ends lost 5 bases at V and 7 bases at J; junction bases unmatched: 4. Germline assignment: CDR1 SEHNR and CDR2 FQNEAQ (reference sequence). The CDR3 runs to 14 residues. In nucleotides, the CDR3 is TGTGCCAGCAGCCCGTGGACTAGCGGGAACATTCAGTACTTC. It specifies CASSPWTSGNIQYF.

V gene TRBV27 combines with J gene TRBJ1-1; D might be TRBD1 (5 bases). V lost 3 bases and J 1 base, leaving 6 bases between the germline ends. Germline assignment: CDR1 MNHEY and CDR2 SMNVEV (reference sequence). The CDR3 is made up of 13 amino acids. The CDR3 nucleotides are TGTGCCAGCAGTTTCGGACAGAACACTGAAGCTTTCTTT. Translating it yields CASSFGQNTEAFF.

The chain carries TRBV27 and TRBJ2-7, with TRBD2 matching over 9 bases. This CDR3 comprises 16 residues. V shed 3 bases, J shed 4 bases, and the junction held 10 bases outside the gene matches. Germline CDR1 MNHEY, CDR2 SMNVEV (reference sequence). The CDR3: CASSLSSGSRLYEQYF. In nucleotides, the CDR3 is TGTGCCAGCAGTTTGAGTAGCGGGAGTCGACTTTACGAGCAGTACTTC.

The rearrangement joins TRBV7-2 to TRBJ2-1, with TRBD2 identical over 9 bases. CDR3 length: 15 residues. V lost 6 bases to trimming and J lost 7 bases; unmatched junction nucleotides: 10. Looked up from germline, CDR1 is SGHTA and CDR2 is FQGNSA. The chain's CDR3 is CASSPTSGVGNEQFF. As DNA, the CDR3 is TGTGCCAGCAGTCCGACTAGCGGAGTGGGGAATGAGCAGTTCTTC.